Listed below are T cell receptor beta chains from one sample, sequenced in a study of cytomegalovirus exposure and HLA in healthy donors. Data came from immunoSEQ multiplex PCR; TCRdb stores just in-frame clones and leaves some out. Among some 170,000 clones listed, roughly four fifths were seen once. The sample was PBMCs. These receptors came from a man between 50 and 59 years old in good health and CMV-seropositive. Both conserved end residues are trimmed from each CDR3. Clone size appears in some rows only: once, few, many, or a class for an expanded clone.

J gene: TRBJ2-5
V gene: TRBV5-1
clone size: .
CDR3 protein: ASSVRQETQY

J gene: TRBJ2-3
V gene: TRBV14
clone size: .
CDR3 protein: ASSLLGGTWQY

J gene: TRBJ2-1
V gene: TRBV29-1
clone size: .
CDR3 protein: SVVSSGRAREQF

J gene: TRBJ2-5
V gene: TRBV25-1
clone size: .
CDR3 protein: ASRAEETQY

J gene: TRBJ1-1
V gene: TRBV5-8
clone size: once
CDR3 protein: ASSPATGTEAF

J gene: TRBJ1-1
V gene: TRBV30
clone size: .
CDR3 protein: AWSVRLTDRRTLGTEAF

J gene: TRBJ2-7
V gene: TRBV19
clone size: .
CDR3 protein: ASSMAGGGYEQY

J gene: TRBJ2-5
V gene: TRBV5-6
clone size: .
CDR3 protein: ASSLGLAGGQETQY

J gene: TRBJ2-1
V gene: TRBV4-3
clone size: few
CDR3 protein: ASSQDERRGDNEQF

J gene: TRBJ1-3
V gene: TRBV28
clone size: .
CDR3 protein: ASRQGPPGNTIY

J gene: TRBJ2-1
V gene: TRBV5-4
clone size: few
CDR3 protein: ASSVPRYNEQF

J gene: TRBJ1-2
V gene: TRBV10-3
clone size: few
CDR3 protein: AIQSGTGGMGGYT

J gene: TRBJ2-3
V gene: TRBV10-1
clone size: .
CDR3 protein: ASSGTTSTDTQY

J gene: TRBJ1-5
V gene: TRBV19
clone size: .
CDR3 protein: ASQPGQRNQPQH

J gene: TRBJ1-2
V gene: TRBV9
clone size: few
CDR3 protein: ASSVGSGARGYT

J gene: TRBJ2-1
V gene: TRBV29-1
clone size: .
CDR3 protein: SVDTSGGANEQF

J gene: TRBJ2-1
V gene: TRBV4-2
clone size: .
CDR3 protein: ASSQAGLLTWDEQF

J gene: TRBJ1-1
V gene: TRBV6-4
clone size: .
CDR3 protein: ASSKTQGTLNTEAF

J gene: TRBJ1-4
V gene: TRBV19
clone size: few
CDR3 protein: ASSTTGTGNEKLF

J gene: TRBJ1-1
V gene: TRBV6-1
clone size: .
CDR3 protein: ATMNREAF

J gene: TRBJ2-7
V gene: TRBV2
clone size: once
CDR3 protein: ASSEAREQY